These 11 T cell receptor beta chains came from one sample sequenced in a study of T cell responses to AZD1222 COVID-19 vaccine. Sequencing was performed with immunoSEQ multiplex PCR; in TCRdb, only in-frame clones are kept and a portion is missing. The sample includes more than 100,000 clones, roughly 88% of them seen just once. The sequenced sample was peripheral blood, obtained on day 0 of AZD1222 vaccination. The receptor source for this set is an adult in good health.

The genes are TRBV5-7 and TRBJ1-2; tentatively, D is TRBD1 (6 bases). TRBV5-7 is given ORF status, its function remaining uncertain. Deletions cut 4 bases from V and 5 bases from J, with 18 bases between. The CDR3 is 15 residues long. The DNA for the CDR3 is TGTGCCAGCAGCCCCACTCAAGGGGGGCTGTATGGCTACACCTTC. Translating it yields CASSPTQGGLYGYTF.

The rearrangement links TRBV4-2 to TRBJ1-1; TRBD1 matches 8 bases. Germline V CDR1 and CDR2: LGHNA, YNFKEQ. The length of the CDR3 is 16 residues. V shed 4 bases, J shed 4 bases, and the junction held 11 bases outside the gene matches. In DNA, the CDR3 is TGTGCCAGCAGCCCCGGACCCGGACAGGGTAGCACTGAAGCTTTCTTT. It specifies CASSPGPGQGSTEAFF.

The V and J genes are TRBV6-5 and TRBJ2-5; D remains unclear. V shed 5 bases and J shed 5 bases, with 12 bases lying between them. Germline V gene lookup returns CDR1 MNHEY and CDR2 SVGAGI. CDR3 size: 13 residues. In DNA form, the CDR3 reads TGTGCCAGCAGTCCCGAGGTCCGGGAGACCCAGTACTTC. This codes for CASSPEVRETQYF.

The genes are TRBV7-9 and TRBJ2-7; D tentatively reads TRBD1 or TRBD2 (5 bases each). Per the germline V gene, CDR1 is SEHNR and CDR2 is FQNEAQ (reference sequence). The CDR3 is 15 amino acids. Between the trimmed V and J ends, which lost 5 bases and 3 bases, there was a span of 17 bases. CDR3 DNA: TGTGCCAGCAGCACCTTCCGAGGGGCAGTCTACGAGCAGTACTTC. Its protein product is CASSTFRGAVYEQYF.

The chain uses TRBV25-1 and TRBJ1-1; D might be TRBD1 (6 bases). CDR1 MGHDK and CDR2 SYGVNS come from the germline V gene. The V end was cut by 4 bases, the J end by 10 bases, with 13 bases between. This CDR3 region has 12 residues. The CDR3: CASSAVDSAAFF. DNA of the CDR3: TGTGCCAGCAGTGCGGTGGACAGCGCAGCTTTCTTT.

This rearrangement joins TRBV9 to TRBJ2-5; 8 bases map to TRBD2. The germline V gene has CDR1 SGDLS and CDR2 YYNGEE. The CDR3 sequence is 17 residues long. The V segment lost 4 bases and the J segment 1 base; nucleotides outside the gene matches: 12. The CDR3 DNA follows: TGTGCCAGCAGCCCCTCCCCCCCGAGCGGGAGCCAAGAGACCCAGTACTTC. This gives the protein CASSPSPPSGSQETQYF.

This clone was observed a single time. V and J are TRBV3-1 (or the pseudogene TRBV3-2) and TRBJ1-5; perhaps TRBD1 as D (6 bases). V was shortened by 4 bases and J by 3 bases, with 10 bases between the two germline ends. Per the germline V gene, CDR1 is LGHDT and CDR2 is YNNKEL (reference sequence). The CDR3 contains 14 residues. CDR3 amino acids: CASSLGGLNQPQHF. In DNA form, the CDR3 reads TGTGCCAGCAGCCTAGGGGGGCTCAATCAGCCCCAGCATTTT.

The chain carries TRBV19 and TRBJ1-3, with 7 bases lining up with TRBD1. CDR1 LNHDA and CDR2 SQIVND come from the germline V gene (reference sequence). The CDR3 totals 16 residues. The junction had 10 bases not matched to a gene; V was cut back by 4 bases and J by 4 bases. CDR3 sequence reads: CASSNHRGALGNTIYF. In nucleotides, the CDR3 is TGTGCCAGTAGTAATCACAGGGGCGCCTTAGGAAACACCATATATTTT.

In this sample, this clone turned up a few times. The J gene is TRBJ1-3, the V gene TRBV9, with 9 bases matching TRBD1. The CDR3 is 15 residues long. Germline V gene data show CDR1 as SGDLS and CDR2 as YYNGEE. V was clipped by 4 bases and J by 0 bases; unmatched bases: 2. CDR3 residues: CASSMTGGSGNTIYF. In DNA, the CDR3 is TGTGCCAGCAGCATGACAGGGGGCTCTGGAAACACCATATATTTT.

In its sample, this clone was seen once. This chain joins TRBV6-2 or TRBV6-3 and TRBJ1-1; tentative D call: TRBD1 (6 bases). CDR3 length equals 16 residues. Germline loops: CDR1 MNHEY, CDR2 SVGEGT. V shed 2 bases and J shed 5 bases, with 18 bases lying between them. CDR3 amino acids: CASSYRGTSPGTEAFF. For the CDR3, the DNA is TGTGCCAGCAGTTACCGGGGGACAAGTCCGGGGACTGAAGCTTTCTTT.

This clone was seen a handful of times. The chain recombines TRBV24-1 with TRBJ1-1; 8 bases align to TRBD1. V lost 0 bases to trimming and J lost 2 bases; unmatched junction nucleotides: 10. Germline CDR1 and CDR2: KGHDR and SFDVKD. The CDR3 extends over 18 amino acids. Here the CDR3 reads CATSDLSCRGLLNTEAFF. The CDR3, as DNA: TGTGCCACCAGTGATTTGTCGTGCAGGGGGCTTCTTAACACTGAAGCTTTCTTT.